This passage covers 26 T cell receptor beta chains from one sample sequenced in a study of cytomegalovirus exposure and HLA in healthy donors. Amplification used 60 Vbeta primers and 13 Jbeta primers. Some clones are missing from TCRdb's copy, which holds only in-frame ones; the method was immunoSEQ multiplex PCR. The table includes about 160,000 clones, roughly 80% detected once. The sequencing input was PBMCs. Every receptor here comes from a woman in her twenties or thirties in good health and CMV-seropositive.

This clone occurred a few times. The chain joins TRBV6-6 to TRBJ1-2, with TRBD1 matching 12 bases. This CDR3 comprises 14 residues. Germline V gives CDR1 MNHNY, CDR2 SVGAGI (reference sequence). CDR3 coding DNA: TGTGCAGCCGCCGGGACAGGGGGCTCCTATGGCTACACCTTC. Residues: CAAAGTGGSYGYTF.

The chain combines TRBV7-9 with TRBJ2-3; D call uncertain. V dropped 5 bases and J dropped 0 bases, with 6 bases sitting between them. CDR1 is SEHNR, CDR2 FQNEAQ, per germline (reference sequence). CDR3 length: 13 residues. CDR3 bases: TGTGCCAGCAGCGGTACTAGCACAGATACGCAGTATTTT. It is translated as CASSGTSTDTQYF.

The rearrangement links TRBV5-1 to TRBJ2-7; 7 positions match TRBD1. With 0 bases clipped from V and 2 bases from J, the junction kept 8 bases outside the gene matches. The CDR3 consists of 16 residues. CDR1 and CDR2 from the germline V gene are SGHRS and YFSETQ. This CDR3 reads CASSLDNRGLPYEQYF. The CDR3 DNA follows: TGCGCCAGCAGCTTGGATAACAGGGGCCTCCCCTACGAGCAGTACTTC.

On this clone: Sequence at one end of the junction differs from germline and may be a read error. This same CDR3 is encoded by further DNA sequences in the sample. V gene TRBV7-9 combines with J gene TRBJ2-7; tentative D call: TRBD1 (7 bases). In germline, CDR1 is SEHNR, CDR2 FQNEAQ (reference sequence). This CDR3 has 17 amino acids. CDR3 bases: TGTGCCAGCAGTTTAGGAGGGGGCAACTCTGTCTCCTACGAGCAGTACTTC. Its translation: CASSLGGGNSVSYEQYF.

The rearrangement uses TRBV4-3 and TRBJ2-3; 14 nucleotides line up with TRBD2. This CDR3 has 18 amino acids. V lost 0 bases to trimming and J lost 4 bases; unmatched junction nucleotides: 6. Germline loops: CDR1 LGHNA, CDR2 YSLEER. The CDR3 coding sequence is TGCGCCAGCAGCCAAGACTCGACTAGCGGGGGGGCCGCAGATACGCAGTATTTT. It yields the protein CASSQDSTSGGAADTQYF.

This rearrangement joins TRBV18 to TRBJ2-7, with 7 bases fitting TRBD1. Looked up from germline, CDR1 is KGHSH and CDR2 is LQKENI. This CDR3 has 16 residues. After removal of 2 bases from V and 3 bases from J, the junction contained 10 bases not matched to a gene. The DNA for the CDR3 is TGTGCCAGCTCACCAGGGCTAGTCAGGGGGATCTACGAGCAGTACTTC. Its protein product is CASSPGLVRGIYEQYF. The variable domain in full, with the rest retrieved from reference TRBV18 and TRBJ2-7, is NAGVMQNPRHLVRRRGQEARLRCSPMKGHSHVYWYRQLPEEGLKFMVYLQKENIIDESGMPKERFSAEFPKEGPSILRIQQVVRGDSAAYFCASSPGLVRGIYEQYFGPGTRLTVT.

This clone came up once. The V call is TRBV9, the J call TRBJ2-1, with 7 bases identical to TRBD2. CDR1 and CDR2 (germline): SGDLS, YYNGEE. V lost 4 bases to trimming and J lost 8 bases; unmatched junction nucleotides: 9. The CDR3 covers 14 residues. CDR3 bases: TGTGCCAGCAGCCCCCGTAGGACTAGGGATGAGCAGTTCTTC. Translated, it gives CASSPRRTRDEQFF.

This clone was counted a few times. The CDR3 coding sequence is TGTGCCAGCAGCAGCGGATCAGGGGGCGGTGGCTACACCTTC. Its translation is CASSSGSGGGGYTF. The chain recombines TRBV7-3 with TRBJ1-2, with 8 bases aligning to TRBD1. Germline CDR1 and CDR2: SGHTA and FQGTGA. V lost 5 bases to trimming and J lost 7 bases; unmatched junction nucleotides: 9. The CDR3 has 14 amino acids.

This chain connects TRBV7-2 to TRBJ1-2, with D tentatively TRBD1 (5 bases). The CDR3 is 13 amino acids. V lost 5 bases and J lost 7, with 14 bases in between. Germline V gives CDR1 SGHTA, CDR2 FQGNSA. In nucleotides, the CDR3 is TGTGCCAGCAGCCTCAGGGACGGGAGTGGCTACACCTTC. Protein product: CASSLRDGSGYTF.

The chain links TRBV4-1 to TRBJ1-6; 8 bases map to TRBD1. Per germline, CDR1 MGHRA and CDR2 YSYEKL. This CDR3 has 15 residues. The V and J ends lost 1 base and 8 bases, in that order; junction bases with no gene match: 4. The DNA for the CDR3 is TGCGCCAGCAGCCAAGGGACAGGGAGATATTCACCCCTCCACTTT. Its protein is CASSQGTGRYSPLHF.

The rearrangement links TRBV7-2 to TRBJ2-3, with TRBD2 matching over 10 bases. The CDR3 runs 19 residues. With 3 bases clipped from V and 0 bases from J, the junction kept 12 bases outside the gene matches. Germline V gene data show CDR1 as SGHTA and CDR2 as FQGNSA. The CDR3 region has the DNA TGTGCCAGCAGCTTTGGACTAGCGGACTACTCGGAAAGCACAGATACGCAGTATTTT. It specifies CASSFGLADYSESTDTQYF.

The V and J genes are TRBV19 and TRBJ2-5, with TRBD2 matching over 14 bases. The CDR3 has 15 amino acids. V lost 5 bases and J lost 5; bases outside the gene matches: 4. Per the germline V gene, CDR1 is LNHDA and CDR2 is SQIVND (reference sequence). Written as DNA, the CDR3 is TGTGCCAGTAGTGGACTAGCGGGGGGCAGGGAGACCCAGTACTTC. Translated, it gives CASSGLAGGRETQYF. Filled out from reference TRBV19 and TRBJ2-5, the complete variable domain reads DGGITQSPKYLFRKEGQNVTLSCEQNLNHDAMYWYRQDPGQGLRLIYYSQIVNDFQKGDIAEGYSVSREKKESFPLTVTSAQKNPTAFYLCASSGLAGGRETQYFGPGTRLLVL.

The rearrangement joins TRBV7-2 to TRBJ1-2, with D possibly TRBD1 on 6 matching bases. V shed 0 bases and J shed 4 bases, with 9 bases lying between them. CDR1 is SGHTA and CDR2 is FQGNSA in the germline V gene. The CDR3 length is 14 residues. The CDR3 protein is CASSLAPGAYGYTF. The DNA of the CDR3 is TGTGCCAGCAGCTTAGCCCCAGGGGCCTATGGCTACACCTTC.

In nucleotides, the CDR3 is TGTGCCAGCAGCCAACCACAAGGGGAGCTGTTTTTT. Amino acids: CASSQPQGELFF. The chain combines TRBV14 with TRBJ2-2; unclear D gene. Trimming pared 2 bases from V and 8 bases from J, leaving 6 bases between. The CDR3 runs to 12 residues. CDR1 is SGHDN, CDR2 FVKESK, per germline.

The chain recombines TRBV9 with TRBJ2-7, with a possible D match to TRBD2 (5 bases). Per germline, CDR1 SGDLS and CDR2 YYNGEE. This CDR3 is built from 15 residues. Trimming pared 0 bases from V and 0 bases from J, leaving 10 bases between. The CDR3 is CASSVAPGSSYEQYF. CDR3 nucleotides: TGTGCCAGCAGCGTAGCCCCTGGGAGCTCCTACGAGCAGTACTTC.

V gene TRBV9 combines with J gene TRBJ2-1; D is unresolved. The germline V and J ends were trimmed by 0 bases and 8 bases, with 9 bases remaining between them. From germline, CDR1 is SGDLS and CDR2 YYNGEE. The CDR3 spans 13 residues. The CDR3 loop is CASSVGGRDEQFF. The CDR3 DNA reads as TGTGCCAGCAGCGTAGGAGGAAGAGATGAGCAGTTCTTC.

This clone was observed a handful of times. J is TRBJ2-2 and V is TRBV5-1; TRBD2 matches at 12 bases. CDR1 and CDR2 from the germline V gene are SGHRS and YFSETQ. J was trimmed by 4 bases and V by 9 bases; bases with no gene match: 7. The CDR3 runs to 15 residues. The CDR3 here is CATAGTSGPTGELFF. The CDR3 DNA is TGCGCCACCGCTGGGACTAGCGGGCCCACCGGGGAGCTGTTTTTT.

This clone was counted a few times. J is TRBJ2-2 and V is TRBV19, with TRBD2 matching 10 bases. The CDR3 spans 15 residues. Germline CDR1 LNHDA, CDR2 SQIVND (reference sequence). CDR3 sequence: CGTSKASGGTGELFF. DNA for the CDR3: TGTGGCACCAGTAAGGCTAGCGGGGGCACCGGGGAGCTGTTTTTT.

The chain's CDR3 is CASSRLFQPQHF. The DNA for the CDR3 is TGTGCCAGCAGCCGACTGTTTCAGCCCCAGCATTTT. The rearrangement joins TRBV5-8 to TRBJ1-5; D is undetermined. The CDR3 length is 12 residues. V lost 4 bases and J lost 6, with 8 bases in between. Germline V gene sequence: CDR1 SGHTS, CDR2 YDEGEE. Full variable domain (missing parts from reference TRBV5-8 and TRBJ1-5): EAGVTQSPTHLIKTRGQQATLRCSPISGHTSVYWYQQALGLGLQFLLWYDEGEERNRGNFPPRFSGRQFPNYSSELNVNALELEDSALYLCASSRLFQPQHFGDGTRLSIL.

This chain connects TRBV28 to TRBJ2-4; maybe TRBD2 (6 bases). Per germline, CDR1 MDHEN and CDR2 SYDVKM. This CDR3 contains 17 residues. The V end was cut by 1 base, the J end by 1 base, with 14 bases between. CDR3 in amino acids: CASSLSRAGRAKNIQYF. CDR3 coding DNA: TGTGCCAGCAGTTTATCCAGGGCAGGGAGGGCCAAAAACATTCAGTACTTC.

This clone was counted only a few times. The chain is built from TRBV6-5 and TRBJ1-2; a weak D match, TRBD1 (6 bases). Per germline, CDR1 MNHEY and CDR2 SVGAGI. V was cut by 5 bases and J by 3 bases, with 16 bases left in between. CDR3 length: 15 amino acids. CDR3 amino acids: CASSPVSGVDYGYTF. The CDR3 DNA follows: TGTGCCAGCAGTCCTGTTTCAGGGGTCGACTATGGCTACACCTTC.

The chain recombines TRBV5-4 with TRBJ1-2; TRBD1 agrees at 8 bases. V dropped 6 bases and J dropped 3; count of bases not matched to a gene: 7. CDR1 and CDR2 (germline): SGHNT, YYREEE (reference sequence). The CDR3 covers 14 residues. The CDR3 reads CASTQGALDYGYTF. The CDR3 DNA reads TGTGCCAGCACTCAGGGGGCTCTGGACTATGGCTACACCTTC.

This clone was detected only a few times. The junction departs from the called germline gene at one end, perhaps through a read error. The chain uses TRBV7-9 and TRBJ2-5; D gene uncertain. CDR1 SEHNR and CDR2 FQNEAQ come from the germline V gene (reference sequence). The CDR3 covers 12 residues. The CDR3 sequence is CSSSLSLETQYF. DNA of the CDR3: TGTTCCAGCAGCTTATCACTGGAGACCCAGTACTTC.

The chain combines TRBV29-1 with TRBJ2-5, with a tentative D call TRBD1 (5 bases). From germline, CDR1 is SQVTM and CDR2 ANQGSEA. Trimming cost V 4 bases and J 2 bases, with 11 bases left between them. The CDR3 length is 13 residues. The CDR3 is CSVVLDSQETQYF. In nucleotides, the CDR3 is TGCAGCGTTGTCCTAGACAGTCAAGAGACCCAGTACTTC.

The chain employs TRBV6-1 and TRBJ1-1; no clear D. V lost 10 bases and J 1 base, leaving 13 bases between the germline ends. CDR3 length: 13 amino acids. Germline CDR1 reads MNHNS; CDR2 reads SASEGT. This CDR3 reads CATSTGRNTEAFF. The CDR3 coding sequence is TGTGCCACCTCTACGGGTAGGAACACTGAAGCTTTCTTT.

A single count supports this clone. The gene calls are TRBV15 and TRBJ2-1; 13 bases map to TRBD2. V shed 9 bases, J shed 1 base, and the junction held 0 bases outside the gene matches. This CDR3 comprises 14 residues. CDR1 is LNHNV, CDR2 YYDKDF, per germline (reference sequence). The CDR3 DNA reads as TGTGCCACGGGACTAGCGGGGTCCTACAATGAGCAGTTCTTC. Amino acids: CATGLAGSYNEQFF.